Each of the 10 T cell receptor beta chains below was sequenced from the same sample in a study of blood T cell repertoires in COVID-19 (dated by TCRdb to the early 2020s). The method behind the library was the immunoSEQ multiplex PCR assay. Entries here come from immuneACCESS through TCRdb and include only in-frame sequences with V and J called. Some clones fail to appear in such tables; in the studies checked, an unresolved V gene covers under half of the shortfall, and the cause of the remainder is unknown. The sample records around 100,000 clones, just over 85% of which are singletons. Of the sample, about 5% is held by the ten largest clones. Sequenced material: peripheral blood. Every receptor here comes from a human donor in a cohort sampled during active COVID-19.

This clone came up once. CDR3 amino acids: CASSPGQRETQYF. Here the CDR3 DNA reads TGTGCCAGCAGCCCGGGACAACGAGAGACCCAGTACTTC. This chain joins TRBV5-6 and TRBJ2-5, with D perhaps matching TRBD1 (6 bases). Germline V gene data show CDR1 as SGHDT and CDR2 as YYEEEE. V was cut by 4 bases and J by 4 bases, with 11 bases left in between. CDR3 size: 13 residues.

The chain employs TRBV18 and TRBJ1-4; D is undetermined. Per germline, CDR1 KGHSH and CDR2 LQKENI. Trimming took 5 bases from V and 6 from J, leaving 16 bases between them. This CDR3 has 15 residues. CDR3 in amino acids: CASSAETGEHEKLFF. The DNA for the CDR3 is TGTGCCAGCTCAGCAGAAACCGGGGAGCATGAAAAACTGTTTTTT. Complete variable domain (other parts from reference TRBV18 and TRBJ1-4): NAGVMQNPRHLVRRRGQEARLRCSPMKGHSHVYWYRQLPEEGLKFMVYLQKENIIDESGMPKERFSAEFPKEGPSILRIQQVVRGDSAAYFCASSAETGEHEKLFFGSGTQLSVL.

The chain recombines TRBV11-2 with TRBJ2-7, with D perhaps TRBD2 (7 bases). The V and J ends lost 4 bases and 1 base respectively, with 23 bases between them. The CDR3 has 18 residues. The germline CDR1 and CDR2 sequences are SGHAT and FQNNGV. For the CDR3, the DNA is TGTGCCAGCAGCTATAGCCGGGGGGCGAGGGAACGTTCCTACGAGCAGTACTTC. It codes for CASSYSRGARERSYEQYF.

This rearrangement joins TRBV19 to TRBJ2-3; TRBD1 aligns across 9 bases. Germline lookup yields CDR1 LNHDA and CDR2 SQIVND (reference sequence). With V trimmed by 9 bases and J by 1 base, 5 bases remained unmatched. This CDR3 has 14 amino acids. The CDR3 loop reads CASRTGERTDTQYF. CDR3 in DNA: TGTGCCAGCAGGACAGGGGAACGCACAGATACGCAGTATTTT.

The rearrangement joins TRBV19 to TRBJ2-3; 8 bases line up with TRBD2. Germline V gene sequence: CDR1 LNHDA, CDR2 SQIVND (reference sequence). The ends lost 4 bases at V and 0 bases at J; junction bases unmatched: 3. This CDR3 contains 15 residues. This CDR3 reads CASSTPSGSTDTQYF. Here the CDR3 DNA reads TGTGCCAGTAGTACCCCTAGCGGGAGCACAGATACGCAGTATTTT.

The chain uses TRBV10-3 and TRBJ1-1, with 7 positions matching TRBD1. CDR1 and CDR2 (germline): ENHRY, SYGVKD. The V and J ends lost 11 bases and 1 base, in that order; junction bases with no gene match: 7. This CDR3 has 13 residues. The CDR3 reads CAALQGTNTEAFF. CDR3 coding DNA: TGTGCCGCCCTACAGGGGACGAACACTGAAGCTTTCTTT.

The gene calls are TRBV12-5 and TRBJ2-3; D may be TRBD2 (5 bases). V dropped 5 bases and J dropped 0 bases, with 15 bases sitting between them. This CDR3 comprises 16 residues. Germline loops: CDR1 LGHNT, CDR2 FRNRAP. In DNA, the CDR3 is TGTGCTAGTGGTCCGCCGGGGATCAACAGCACAGATACGCAGTATTTT. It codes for CASGPPGINSTDTQYF.

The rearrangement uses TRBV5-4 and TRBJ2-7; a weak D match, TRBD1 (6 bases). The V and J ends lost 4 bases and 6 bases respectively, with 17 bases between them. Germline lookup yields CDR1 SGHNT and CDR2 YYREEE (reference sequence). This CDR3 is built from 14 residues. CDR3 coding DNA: TGTGCCAGCAGCCAGAACGTAGGGGGTCTCGAGCAGTACTTC. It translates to CASSQNVGGLEQYF.

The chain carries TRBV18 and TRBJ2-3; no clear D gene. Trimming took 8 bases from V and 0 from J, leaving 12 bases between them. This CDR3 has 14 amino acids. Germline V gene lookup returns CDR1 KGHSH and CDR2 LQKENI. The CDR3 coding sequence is TGTGCCAGCGGTTCCGACTCCAGCACAGATACGCAGTATTTT. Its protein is CASGSDSSTDTQYF.

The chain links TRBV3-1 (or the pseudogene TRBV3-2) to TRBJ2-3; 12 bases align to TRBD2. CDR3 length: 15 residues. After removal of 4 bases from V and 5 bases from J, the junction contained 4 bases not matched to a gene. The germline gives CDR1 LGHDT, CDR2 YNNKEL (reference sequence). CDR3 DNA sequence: TGTGCCAGCAGCCCGACTAGCGGGAGTTTAGATACGCAGTATTTT. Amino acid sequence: CASSPTSGSLDTQYF.